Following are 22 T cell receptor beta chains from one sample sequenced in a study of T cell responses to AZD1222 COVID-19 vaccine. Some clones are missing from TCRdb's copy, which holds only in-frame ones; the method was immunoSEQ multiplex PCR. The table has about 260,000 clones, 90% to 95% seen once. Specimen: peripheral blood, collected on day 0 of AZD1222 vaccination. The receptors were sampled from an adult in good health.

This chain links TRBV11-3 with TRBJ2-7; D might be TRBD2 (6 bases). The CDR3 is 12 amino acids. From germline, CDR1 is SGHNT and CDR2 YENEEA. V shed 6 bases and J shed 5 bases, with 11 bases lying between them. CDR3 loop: CASSSGRNEQYF. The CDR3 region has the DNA TGTGCCAGCAGTTCAGGGAGGAACGAGCAGTACTTC. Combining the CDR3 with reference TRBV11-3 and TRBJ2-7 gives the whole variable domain EAGVVQSPRYKIIEKKQPVAFWCNPISGHNTLYWYLQNLGQGPELLIRYENEEAVDDSQLPKDRFSAERLKGVDSTLKIQPAELGDSAVYLCASSSGRNEQYFGPGTRLTVT.

The DNA of the CDR3 is TGTGCCGGGGGACTAGCGGGAGACGGGAACGAGCAGTACTTC. This sequence encodes CAGGLAGDGNEQYF. J is TRBJ2-7 and V is TRBV7-6; the match to TRBD2 covers 14 bases. Germline V gene lookup returns CDR1 SGHVS and CDR2 FNYEAQ. After removal of 11 bases from V and 5 bases from J, the junction contained 8 bases not matched to a gene. The CDR3 contains 14 residues.

The CDR3 protein is CASSKSSRTGGYYEQYF. The DNA for the CDR3 is TGTGCCAGCAGCAAATCTTCTCGGACAGGGGGATACTACGAGCAGTACTTC. V usage is TRBV21-1 and J usage is TRBJ2-7; TRBD1, the D gene given by the table, was not confirmed from the DNA. TRBV21-1 is labeled a pseudogene. The CDR3 spans 17 residues.

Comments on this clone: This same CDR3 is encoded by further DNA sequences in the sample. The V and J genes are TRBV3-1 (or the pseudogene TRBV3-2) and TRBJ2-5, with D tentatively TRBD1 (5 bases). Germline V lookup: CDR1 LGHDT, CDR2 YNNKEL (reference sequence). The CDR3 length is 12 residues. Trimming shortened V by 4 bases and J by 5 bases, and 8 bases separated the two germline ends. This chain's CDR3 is CASSPWGETQYF. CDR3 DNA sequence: TGTGCCAGCAGCCCCTGGGGCGAGACCCAGTACTTC.

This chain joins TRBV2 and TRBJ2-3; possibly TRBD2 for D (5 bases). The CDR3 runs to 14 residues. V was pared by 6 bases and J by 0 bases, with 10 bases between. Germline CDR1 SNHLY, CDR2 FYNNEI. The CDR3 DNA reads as TGTGCCAGCAGGGCGGGCCTCAGCACAGATACGCAGTATTTT. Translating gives CASRAGLSTDTQYF.

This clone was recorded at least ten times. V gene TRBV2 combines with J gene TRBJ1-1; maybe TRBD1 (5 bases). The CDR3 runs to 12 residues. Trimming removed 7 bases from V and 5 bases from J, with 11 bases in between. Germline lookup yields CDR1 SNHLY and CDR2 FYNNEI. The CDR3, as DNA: TGTGCCAGCATGGGGACGGGGACTGAAGCTTTCTTT. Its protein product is CASMGTGTEAFF.

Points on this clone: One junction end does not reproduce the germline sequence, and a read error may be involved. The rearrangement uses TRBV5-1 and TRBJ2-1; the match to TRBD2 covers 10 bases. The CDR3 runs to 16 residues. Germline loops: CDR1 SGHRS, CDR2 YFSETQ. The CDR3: CASSSPSGSSFNEQFF. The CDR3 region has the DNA TGCGCCAGCAGCTCCCCTAGCGGGAGCTCCTTCAATGAGCAGTTCTTC.

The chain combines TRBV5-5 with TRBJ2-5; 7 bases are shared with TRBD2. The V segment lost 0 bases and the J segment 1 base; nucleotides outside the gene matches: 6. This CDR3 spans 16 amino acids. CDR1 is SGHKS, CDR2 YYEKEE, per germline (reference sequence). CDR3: CASSLATGGSQETQYF. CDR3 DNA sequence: TGTGCCAGCAGCTTGGCCACGGGGGGTAGCCAAGAGACCCAGTACTTC. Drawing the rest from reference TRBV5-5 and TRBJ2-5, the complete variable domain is DAGVTQSPTHLIKTRGQQVTLRCSPISGHKSVSWYQQVLGQGPQFIFQYYEKEERGRGNFPDRFSARQFPNYSSELNVNALLLGDSALYLCASSLATGGSQETQYFGPGTRLLVL.

Here the CDR3 DNA reads TGTGCCAGCAGTTTCGGGACAGGGGGAAACACTGAAGCTTTCTTT. It specifies CASSFGTGGNTEAFF. The chain recombines TRBV6-2 or TRBV6-3 with TRBJ1-1, with 11 bases identical to TRBD1. The germline V gene has CDR1 MNHEY and CDR2 SVGEGT. The V segment lost 4 bases and the J segment 2 bases; nucleotides outside the gene matches: 3. The CDR3 extends over 15 amino acids.

Here the CDR3 DNA reads TGTGCCAGCAGCCAACGTAGCTCCTACGAGCAGTACTTC. This codes for CASSQRSSYEQYF. The genes are TRBV3-1 (or the pseudogene TRBV3-2) and TRBJ2-7; no clear D. Trimming took 2 bases from V and 0 from J, leaving 5 bases between them. The CDR3 is 13 residues long. The germline gives CDR1 LGHDT, CDR2 YNNKEL (reference sequence).

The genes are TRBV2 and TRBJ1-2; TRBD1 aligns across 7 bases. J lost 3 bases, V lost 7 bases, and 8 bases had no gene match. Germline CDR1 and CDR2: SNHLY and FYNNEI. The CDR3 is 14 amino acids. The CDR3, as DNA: TGTGCCAGCATCGGAGGCAGGGGGGACTATGGCTACACCTTC. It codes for CASIGGRGDYGYTF.

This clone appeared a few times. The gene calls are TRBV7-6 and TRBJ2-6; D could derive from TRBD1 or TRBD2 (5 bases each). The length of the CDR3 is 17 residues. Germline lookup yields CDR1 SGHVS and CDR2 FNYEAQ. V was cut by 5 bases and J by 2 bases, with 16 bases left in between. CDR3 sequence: CASSPGPSAAGANVLTF. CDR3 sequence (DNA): TGTGCCAGCAGCCCGGGGCCCAGTGCGGCTGGGGCCAACGTCCTGACTTTC.

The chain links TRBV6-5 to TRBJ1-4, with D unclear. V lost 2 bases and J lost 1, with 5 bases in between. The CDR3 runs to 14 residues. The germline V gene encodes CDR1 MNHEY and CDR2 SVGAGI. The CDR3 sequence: CASSYRVTNEKLFF. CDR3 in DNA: TGTGCCAGCAGTTACAGGGTAACTAATGAAAAACTGTTTTTT.

The CDR3 is CASSQASNTEAFF. The CDR3 nucleotides are TGCGCCAGCAGCCAAGCTTCGAACACTGAAGCTTTCTTT. V gene TRBV4-1 combines with J gene TRBJ1-1; no clear D gene. The V end was cut by 1 base, the J end by 1 base, with 4 bases between. Germline-derived CDR1 and CDR2 are MGHRA and YSYEKL. The CDR3 covers 13 residues.

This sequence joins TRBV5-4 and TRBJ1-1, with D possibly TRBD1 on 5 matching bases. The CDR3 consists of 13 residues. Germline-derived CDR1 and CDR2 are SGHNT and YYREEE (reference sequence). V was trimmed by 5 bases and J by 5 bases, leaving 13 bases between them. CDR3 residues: CASRSVRETEAFF. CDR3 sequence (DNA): TGTGCCAGCAGGTCAGTCAGGGAGACTGAAGCTTTCTTT. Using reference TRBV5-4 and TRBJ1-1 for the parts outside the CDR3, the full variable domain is ETGVTQSPTHLIKTRGQQVTLRCSSQSGHNTVSWYQQALGQGPQFIFQYYREEENGRGNFPPRFSGLQFPNYSSELNVNALELDDSALYLCASRSVRETEAFFGQGTRLTVV.

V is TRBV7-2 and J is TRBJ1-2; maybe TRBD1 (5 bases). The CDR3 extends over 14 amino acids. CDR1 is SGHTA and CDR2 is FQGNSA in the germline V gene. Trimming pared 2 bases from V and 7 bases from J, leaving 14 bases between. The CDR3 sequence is CASSLRDGSSGYTF. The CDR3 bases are TGTGCCAGCAGCTTAAGGGACGGGAGTAGTGGCTACACCTTC. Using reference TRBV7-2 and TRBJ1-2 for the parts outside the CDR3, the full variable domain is GAGVSQSPSNKVTEKGKDVELRCDPISGHTALYWYRQSLGQGLEFLIYFQGNSAPDKSGLPSDRFSAERTGGSVSTLTIQRTQQEDSAVYLCASSLRDGSSGYTFGSGTRLTVV.

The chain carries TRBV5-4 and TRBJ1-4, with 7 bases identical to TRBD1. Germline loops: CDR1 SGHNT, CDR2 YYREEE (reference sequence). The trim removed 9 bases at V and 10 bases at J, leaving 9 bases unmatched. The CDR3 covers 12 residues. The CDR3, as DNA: TGTGCCACCCAAAGACAGGGAGGAAAACTGTTTTTT. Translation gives CATQRQGGKLFF.

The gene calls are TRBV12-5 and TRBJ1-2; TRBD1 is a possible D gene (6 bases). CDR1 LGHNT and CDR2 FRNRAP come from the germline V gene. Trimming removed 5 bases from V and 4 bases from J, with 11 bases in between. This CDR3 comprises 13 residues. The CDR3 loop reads CASGLQGTYGYTF. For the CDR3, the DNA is TGTGCTAGTGGTCTACAGGGCACCTATGGCTACACCTTC.

The CDR3 DNA reads TGTGCCAGCAGCCCGGCAGGGCGGGGTGAAAAACTGTTTTTT. This codes for CASSPAGRGEKLFF. The chain uses TRBV7-2 and TRBJ1-4, with TRBD1 as a possible D gene (5 bases). CDR3 length: 14 amino acids. The germline CDR1 and CDR2 sequences are SGHTA and FQGNSA. Trimming removed 5 bases from V and 7 bases from J, with 14 bases in between.

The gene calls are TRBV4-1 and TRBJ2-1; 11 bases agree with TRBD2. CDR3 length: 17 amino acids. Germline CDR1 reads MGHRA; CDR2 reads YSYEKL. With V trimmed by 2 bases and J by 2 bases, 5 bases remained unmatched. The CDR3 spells CASSQPSGRQPYNEQFF. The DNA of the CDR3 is TGCGCCAGCAGCCAACCTAGCGGGAGGCAGCCCTACAATGAGCAGTTCTTC.

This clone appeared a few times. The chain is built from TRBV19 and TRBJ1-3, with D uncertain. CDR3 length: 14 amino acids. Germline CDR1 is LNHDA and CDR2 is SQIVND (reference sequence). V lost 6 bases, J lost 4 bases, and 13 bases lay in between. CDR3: CASSVGSLGNTIYF. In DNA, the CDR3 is TGTGCCAGTAGCGTCGGCTCTCTGGGAAACACCATATATTTT.

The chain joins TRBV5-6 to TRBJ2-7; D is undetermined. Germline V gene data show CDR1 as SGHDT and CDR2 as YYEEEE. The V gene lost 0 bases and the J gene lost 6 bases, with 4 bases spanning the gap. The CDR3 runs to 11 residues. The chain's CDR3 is CASSLGREQYF. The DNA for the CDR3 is TGTGCCAGCAGCTTGGGACGCGAGCAGTACTTC.